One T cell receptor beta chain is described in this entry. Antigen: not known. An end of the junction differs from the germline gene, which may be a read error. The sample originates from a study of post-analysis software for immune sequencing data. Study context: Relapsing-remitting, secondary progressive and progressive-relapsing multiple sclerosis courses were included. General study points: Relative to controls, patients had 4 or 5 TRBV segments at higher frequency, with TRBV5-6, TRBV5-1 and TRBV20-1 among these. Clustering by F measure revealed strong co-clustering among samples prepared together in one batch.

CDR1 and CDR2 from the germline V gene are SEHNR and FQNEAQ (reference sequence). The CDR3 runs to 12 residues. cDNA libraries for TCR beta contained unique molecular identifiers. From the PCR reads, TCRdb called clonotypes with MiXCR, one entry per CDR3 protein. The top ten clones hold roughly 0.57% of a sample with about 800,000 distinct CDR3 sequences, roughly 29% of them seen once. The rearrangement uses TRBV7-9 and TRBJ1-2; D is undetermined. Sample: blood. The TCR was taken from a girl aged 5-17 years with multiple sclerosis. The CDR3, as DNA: TGTGCCAGCAGCCGGCCGGCCTATGGCTGCACCTTC. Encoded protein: CASSRPAYGCTF.